The 21 T cell receptor beta chains below come from one sample, sequenced in a study of T cells after yellow fever vaccination. Via MiXCR, TCRdb re-called the 5' RACE reads, giving one row per CDR3 protein. This sample yields 400,000 or so distinct CDR3 sequences, of which roughly 6.2% are seen a single time; approximately 16% belongs to the top ten. The input for sequencing was PBMCs, taken 5 days after the yellow fever booster vaccination. The receptors here all came from a man aged 25-45 years who received the YFV17D yellow fever vaccine.

The chain employs TRBV2 and TRBJ1-6; TRBD1 might be the D (5 bases). Germline CDR1 and CDR2: SNHLY and FYNNEI. The CDR3 extends over 13 amino acids. V dropped 7 bases and J dropped 7 bases, with 11 bases sitting between them. In nucleotides, the CDR3 is TGTGCCAGCACGTTGACAGAAAATTCACCCCTCCACTTT. This codes for CASTLTENSPLHF.

This clonotype appeared a few times. V and J are TRBV12-3 or TRBV12-4 and TRBJ2-1, with D perhaps given as TRBD1 or TRBD2 (5 bases each). V was trimmed by 4 bases and J by 0 bases, leaving 10 bases between them. The CDR3 extends over 15 amino acids. Written as DNA, the CDR3 is TGTGCCAGCAGTTCGGGACGCAACTCCTACAATGAGCAGTTCTTC. This sequence encodes CASSSGRNSYNEQFF.

This clonotype has ten or more counts. The rearrangement links TRBV12-3 or TRBV12-4 to TRBJ1-2; no reliable D call. Deletions cut 4 bases from V and 6 bases from J, with 15 bases between. CDR3 size: 14 residues. CDR3 sequence reads: CASSWREFSNGYTF. The CDR3 DNA reads TGTGCCAGCAGTTGGCGGGAGTTCAGTAATGGCTACACCTTC.

This clonotype was detected ten times or more. This chain links TRBV6-5 with TRBJ1-5, with D perhaps matching TRBD1 (6 bases). V was trimmed by 3 bases and J by 4 bases, leaving 13 bases between them. The germline V gene encodes CDR1 MNHEY and CDR2 SVGAGI. This CDR3 has 15 amino acids. CDR3 DNA: TGTGCCAGCAGTTATGACAGGTCGCCGAATCAGCCCCAGCATTTT. Translation gives CASSYDRSPNQPQHF.

This clonotype was recorded many times. The chain combines TRBV24-1 with TRBJ2-1; possibly TRBD2 for D (6 bases). The ends were cut back, 5 bases at V and 2 bases at J, with 6 bases in the middle. The CDR3 spans 13 residues. The germline CDR1 and CDR2 sequences are KGHDR and SFDVKD. DNA of the CDR3: TGTGCCACCAGTGGCGGGACCTACAATGAGCAGTTCTTC. Translating gives CATSGGTYNEQFF.

This rearrangement joins TRBV25-1 to TRBJ2-3; unclear D gene. Germline CDR1 is MGHDK and CDR2 is SYGVNS. This CDR3 has 12 amino acids. V was cut by 6 bases and J by 6 bases, with 10 bases left in between. CDR3 nucleotide sequence: TGTGCCAGCAGGGCTTTAGGGGATACGCAGTATTTT. Protein product: CASRALGDTQYF.

There are a few counts of this clonotype. The chain has TRBV6-5 and TRBJ2-1, with TRBD2 identical over 7 bases. Germline V gene lookup returns CDR1 MNHEY and CDR2 SVGAGI. With 2 bases clipped from V and 6 bases from J, the junction kept 10 bases outside the gene matches. CDR3 length equals 16 residues. In DNA form, the CDR3 reads TGTGCCAGCAGTTACAAGACTAGCCTAAGGGTCAATGAGCAGTTCTTC. It codes for CASSYKTSLRVNEQFF.

This clonotype came up many times. This chain joins TRBV24-1 and TRBJ2-1; the D gene is possibly TRBD2 (6 bases). Germline values: CDR1 KGHDR, CDR2 SFDVKD. This CDR3 region has 13 residues. Trimming shortened V by 3 bases and J by 8 bases, and 10 bases separated the two germline ends. Here the CDR3 DNA reads TGTGCCACCAGTGATGGTGCTAGCGATGAGCAGTTCTTC. Its protein product is CATSDGASDEQFF.

This clonotype appeared a few times. The V gene is TRBV5-1, the J gene TRBJ2-6, with no clear D. The CDR3 covers 16 residues. The ends were cut back, 2 bases at V and 0 bases at J, with 9 bases in the middle. Germline V gene data show CDR1 as SGHRS and CDR2 as YFSETQ. The CDR3 reads CASSLNPRSGANVLTF. CDR3 nucleotides: TGCGCCAGCAGCTTAAACCCCCGCTCTGGGGCCAACGTCCTGACTTTC.

This clonotype was recorded only once. The V and J genes are TRBV5-5 and TRBJ1-1; D is unclear. The CDR3 has 14 residues. Germline CDR1 and CDR2: SGHKS and YYEKEE (reference sequence). V was trimmed by 4 bases and J by 4 bases, leaving 14 bases between them. This chain's CDR3 is CASSRARRPTEAFF. The CDR3 coding sequence is TGTGCCAGCAGCCGGGCCCGTCGGCCCACTGAAGCTTTCTTT.

Many counts were recorded for this clonotype. The chain links TRBV6-2 or TRBV6-3 to TRBJ2-2, with TRBD2 matching over 13 bases. The CDR3 has 18 residues. CDR1 and CDR2 (germline): MNHEY, SVGEGT. The ends lost 2 bases at V and 3 bases at J; junction bases unmatched: 6. CDR3 bases: TGTGCCAGCAGTTACCGTCGGACTAGCGGGAGATACACCGGGGAGCTGTTTTTT. This codes for CASSYRRTSGRYTGELFF.

This clonotype was seen a handful of times. The rearrangement uses TRBV5-4 and TRBJ2-5, with TRBD1 as a possible D gene (7 bases). V was trimmed by 3 bases and J by 3 bases, leaving 9 bases between them. The length of the CDR3 is 13 residues. CDR1 and CDR2 from the germline V gene are SGHNT and YYREEE (reference sequence). The CDR3 DNA follows: TGTGCCAGCAGCTCCAGGGGGGAAGAGACCCAGTACTTC. Its translation is CASSSRGEETQYF.

Many counts were recorded for this clonotype. This chain links TRBV6-2 or TRBV6-3 with TRBJ2-7, with D possibly being TRBD2 (6 bases). The length of the CDR3 is 15 residues. The V end lost 5 bases, the J end lost 2 bases, and 16 bases lay between the germline ends. CDR1 MNHEY and CDR2 SVGEGT come from the germline V gene. DNA for the CDR3: TGTGCCAGCAGTCTCCCCGTGGCGGGGACCTACGAGCAGTACTTC. This sequence encodes CASSLPVAGTYEQYF.

This clonotype was seen repeatedly, ten times or more. The chain carries TRBV7-2 and TRBJ2-3; D is unresolved. This CDR3 contains 12 residues. Germline assignment: CDR1 SGHTA and CDR2 FQGNSA. The V gene lost 4 bases and the J gene lost 1 base, with 3 bases spanning the gap. The CDR3 DNA follows: TGTGCCAGCAGCTCCCGCACAGATACGCAGTATTTT. Its protein product is CASSSRTDTQYF.

This clonotype was seen many times. The genes are TRBV18 and TRBJ2-5; either TRBD1 or TRBD2 may fit D (5 bases each). Germline V gene sequence: CDR1 KGHSH, CDR2 LQKENI. Trimming left V 3 bases short and J 3 bases short, with 14 bases between. The CDR3 is 15 amino acids. The CDR3 loop reads CASSPFSGRKETQYF. CDR3 nucleotide sequence: TGTGCCAGCTCACCTTTTTCGGGGCGTAAAGAGACCCAGTACTTC.

V and J are TRBV7-2 and TRBJ1-5; D is ambiguous. Germline V CDR1 and CDR2: SGHTA, FQGNSA. Trimming took 1 base from V and 7 from J, leaving 8 bases between them. This CDR3 comprises 13 residues. The CDR3 DNA sequence: TGTGCCAGCAGCTTAGATCGGGAACAGCCCCAGCATTTT. This sequence encodes CASSLDREQPQHF.

The V gene is TRBV5-1, the J gene TRBJ2-1; 14 positions agree with TRBD2. Germline V lookup: CDR1 SGHRS, CDR2 YFSETQ. The CDR3 is made up of 16 amino acids. The J segment lost 8 bases and the V segment lost 4 bases, leaving 8 bases of the junction unmatched. The CDR3 spells CASSRGTSGSLDEQFF. CDR3 in DNA: TGCGCCAGCAGCAGAGGGACTAGCGGGAGTTTGGATGAGCAGTTCTTC.

V is TRBV5-1 and J is TRBJ2-1; 11 bases fit TRBD2. The V gene end was trimmed by 1 base and the J gene end by 8 bases; junction bases not matched to a gene: 5. The CDR3 totals 15 residues. Germline V lookup: CDR1 SGHRS, CDR2 YFSETQ. CDR3 in DNA: TGCGCCAGCAGCTTGCTAGCGGGAGGCGTGGATGAGCAGTTCTTC. This gives the protein CASSLLAGGVDEQFF.

The sample holds many counts of this clonotype. V usage is TRBV2 and J usage is TRBJ1-2, with a tentative D call TRBD1 (6 bases). The CDR3 runs to 14 residues. Germline V CDR1 and CDR2: SNHLY, FYNNEI. Between the trimmed V and J ends, which lost 6 bases and 4 bases, there was a span of 15 bases. The CDR3 sequence is CASSRTAETYGYTF. The CDR3 DNA reads as TGTGCCAGCAGCCGGACAGCCGAGACCTATGGCTACACCTTC.

The chain joins TRBV3-1 to TRBJ1-4, with a possible D match to TRBD1 (5 bases). Trimming removed 7 bases at V and 4 bases at J, with 13 bases between. The CDR3 is 14 residues long. The germline gives CDR1 LGHDT, CDR2 YNNKEL (reference sequence). CDR3 amino acids: CASTNRDFNEKLFF. Here the CDR3 DNA reads TGTGCCAGCACAAACCGGGACTTTAATGAAAAACTGTTTTTT. Using reference TRBV3-1 and TRBJ1-4 for the parts outside the CDR3, the full variable domain is DTAVSQTPKYLVTQMGNDKSIKCEQNLGHDTMYWYKQDSKKFLKIMFSYNNKELIINETVPNRFSPKSPDKAHLNLHINSLELGDSAVYFCASTNRDFNEKLFFGSGTQLSVL.

This clonotype was seen ten or more times. The genes are TRBV27 and TRBJ2-7; 7 bases fit TRBD1. This CDR3 spans 15 amino acids. CDR1 is MNHEY and CDR2 is SMNVEV in the germline V gene (reference sequence). The ends lost 6 bases at V and 0 bases at J; junction bases unmatched: 8. Written as DNA, the CDR3 is TGTGCCAGCAGCCAAGGGACAGCCAACTCCTACGAGCAGTACTTC. It codes for CASSQGTANSYEQYF.